The present T cell receptor (beta chain) was sequenced within a study of regulatory T cells. Patients, 2 to 39 years old, had expanded memory T-cell proportions. CD4+ T cells were divided by sorting: CD25-high CD127-low Tregs, CD25-low CD127-high conventional cells. This clone was picked up one time. Its antigen is unidentified. Germline V gene sequence: CDR1 LNHDA, CDR2 SQIVND (reference sequence). Trimming cost V 6 bases and J 3 bases, with 6 bases left between them. There are 11 residues in the CDR3. The PCR used 52 TRBV and 13 TRBJ primers. Sequencing was performed with immunoSEQ multiplex PCR; in TCRdb, only in-frame clones are kept and a portion is missing. The repertoire includes almost 30,000 clones, around 92% of them detected once, and about 1.4% sits in the top ten. Study-wide points: In CD3G-deficient patients, conventional CD4+ T cells were enriched for hydrophobic CDR3 residues at positions 6 and 7.

Material: conventional CD4+ T cells sorted from blood. The genes are TRBV19 and TRBJ2-7; no clear D. The TCR comes from a young adult with CD3G deficiency. The CDR3: CASRGYYEQYF. For the CDR3, the DNA is TGTGCCAGTAGGGGGTACTACGAGCAGTACTTC. The full variable domain, in which reference TRBV19 and TRBJ2-7 provide the parts outside the CDR3, is DGGITQSPKYLFRKEGQNVTLSCEQNLNHDAMYWYRQDPGQGLRLIYYSQIVNDFQKGDIAEGYSVSREKKESFPLTVTSAQKNPTAFYLCASRGYYEQYFGPGTRLTVT.